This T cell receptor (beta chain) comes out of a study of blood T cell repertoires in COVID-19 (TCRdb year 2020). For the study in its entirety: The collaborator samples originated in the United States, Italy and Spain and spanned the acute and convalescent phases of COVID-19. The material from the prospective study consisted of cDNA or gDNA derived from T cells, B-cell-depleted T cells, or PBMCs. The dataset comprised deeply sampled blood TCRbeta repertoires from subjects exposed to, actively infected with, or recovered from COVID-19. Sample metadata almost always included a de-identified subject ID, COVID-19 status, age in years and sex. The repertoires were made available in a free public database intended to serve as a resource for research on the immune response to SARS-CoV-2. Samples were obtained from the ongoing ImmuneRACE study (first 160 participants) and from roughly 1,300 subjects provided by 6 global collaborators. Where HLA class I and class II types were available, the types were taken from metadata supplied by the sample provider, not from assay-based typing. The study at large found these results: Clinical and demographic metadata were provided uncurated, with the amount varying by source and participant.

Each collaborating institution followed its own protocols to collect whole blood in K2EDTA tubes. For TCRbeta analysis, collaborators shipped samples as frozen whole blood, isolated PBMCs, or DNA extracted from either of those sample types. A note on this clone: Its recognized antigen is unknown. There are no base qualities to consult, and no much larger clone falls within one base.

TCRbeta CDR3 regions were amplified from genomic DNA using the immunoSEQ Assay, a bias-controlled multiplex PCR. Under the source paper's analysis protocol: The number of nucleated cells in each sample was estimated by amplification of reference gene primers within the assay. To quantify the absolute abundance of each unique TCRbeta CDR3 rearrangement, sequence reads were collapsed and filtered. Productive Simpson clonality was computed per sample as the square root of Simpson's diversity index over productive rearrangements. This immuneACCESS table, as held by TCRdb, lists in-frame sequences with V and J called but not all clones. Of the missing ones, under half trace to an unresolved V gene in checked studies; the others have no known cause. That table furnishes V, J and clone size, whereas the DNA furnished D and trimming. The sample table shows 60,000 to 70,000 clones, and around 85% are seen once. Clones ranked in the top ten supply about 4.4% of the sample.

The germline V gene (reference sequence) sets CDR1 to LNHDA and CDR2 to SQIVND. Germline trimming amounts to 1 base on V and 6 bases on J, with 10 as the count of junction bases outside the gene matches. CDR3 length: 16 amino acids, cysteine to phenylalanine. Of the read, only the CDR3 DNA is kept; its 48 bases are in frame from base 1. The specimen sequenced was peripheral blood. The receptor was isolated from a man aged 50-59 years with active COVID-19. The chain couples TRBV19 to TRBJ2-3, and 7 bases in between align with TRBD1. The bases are TGTGCCAGTAGTATAGTTAGGGGACAGTCGAGGGATACGCAGTATTTT. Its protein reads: CASSIVRGQSRDTQYF.